These 20 T cell receptor beta chains were sequenced from one sample in a study of blood T cell repertoires in COVID-19. TCRdb's copy holds only in-frame clones and misses some; the assay was immunoSEQ multiplex PCR. Of about 300,000 clones in the sample, 65% to 85% were seen once. The sequencing input was peripheral blood. The receptors shown here come from a woman in her forties or fifties with acute or convalescent COVID-19.

The V gene is TRBV6-1, the J gene TRBJ2-1; tentative D call: TRBD1 (7 bases). V was cut by 2 bases and J by 12 bases, with 20 bases left in between. Germline assignment: CDR1 MNHNS and CDR2 SASEGT. The CDR3 covers 15 residues. The CDR3, as DNA: TGTGCCAGCAGTGAATTTGGAGGGGGCGACGCCGCGCAGTTCTTC. This sequence encodes CASSEFGGGDAAQFF.

This clone is a singleton in its sample. The chain recombines TRBV30 with TRBJ1-3; D gene unclear. Germline-derived CDR1 and CDR2 are GTSNPN and SVGIG (reference sequence). Deletions cut 5 bases from V and 3 bases from J, with 11 bases between. This CDR3 is built from 13 residues. The CDR3 reads CAWGEGNGNTIYF. The CDR3 bases are TGTGCCTGGGGGGAGGGAAATGGAAACACCATATATTTT.

The rearrangement links TRBV27 to TRBJ1-2, with TRBD1 matching 11 bases. The CDR3 has 14 residues. CDR1 and CDR2 (germline): MNHEY, SMNVEV (reference sequence). V lost 4 bases to trimming and J lost 7 bases; unmatched junction nucleotides: 5. The CDR3 bases are TGTGCCAGCAGTTCCGGGACAGGGGGTCGTGGCTACACCTTC. Its translation is CASSSGTGGRGYTF.

The chain carries TRBV19 and TRBJ1-1, with a weak D call TRBD1 (6 bases). Trimming took off 6 bases at V and 1 base at J, with 9 bases between the two ends. The CDR3 totals 13 residues. The germline V gene encodes CDR1 LNHDA and CDR2 SQIVND (reference sequence). The CDR3 DNA reads TGTGCCAGTAGCGACAGGCAGAACACTGAAGCTTTCTTT. Its protein is CASSDRQNTEAFF.

The chain recombines TRBV4-1 with TRBJ2-7, with a possible D match to TRBD2 (7 bases). The V and J ends lost 0 bases and 6 bases respectively, with 18 bases between them. This CDR3 has 16 residues. Germline V gives CDR1 MGHRA, CDR2 YSYEKL. CDR3 sequence (DNA): TGCGCCAGCAGCCAAGATGGGGGGGCAGCGAACTCCGAGCAGTACTTC. Encoded protein: CASSQDGGAANSEQYF.

The chain links TRBV30 to TRBJ1-6; D may be TRBD1 (5 bases). The CDR3 is 15 amino acids. Germline-derived CDR1 and CDR2 are GTSNPN and SVGIG (reference sequence). V was cut by 5 bases and J by 0 bases, with 11 bases left in between. CDR3: CAWGQDLSYNSPLHF. The CDR3 nucleotides are TGTGCCTGGGGACAAGACCTCTCCTATAATTCACCCCTCCACTTT.

The V call is TRBV5-4, the J call TRBJ2-1; 9 nucleotides line up with TRBD1. This CDR3 has 15 residues. Germline assignment: CDR1 SGHNT and CDR2 YYREEE (reference sequence). V was clipped by 4 bases and J by 3 bases; unmatched bases: 5. The CDR3 protein is CASSNDRGSYNEQFF. The CDR3 DNA follows: TGTGCCAGCAGCAACGACAGGGGGAGCTACAATGAGCAGTTCTTC.

This chain uses TRBV6-2 or TRBV6-3 with TRBJ2-1, with 12 bases that match TRBD2. The germline CDR1 and CDR2 sequences are MNHEY and SVGEGT. The CDR3 spans 14 residues. J was trimmed by 12 bases and V by 2 bases; bases with no gene match: 5. For the CDR3, the DNA is TGTGCCAGCAGTTACGGACTAGCGGGGAGAGTGCAGTTCTTC. Residues: CASSYGLAGRVQFF.

The chain joins TRBV30 to TRBJ2-1; D is uncertain. Trimming took 3 bases from V and 2 from J, leaving 11 bases between them. Germline V lookup: CDR1 GTSNPN, CDR2 SVGIG (reference sequence). This CDR3 is 14 amino acids long. DNA for the CDR3: TGTGCCTGGAGAATAGCACCGGCCTACAATGAGCAGTTCTTC. Residues: CAWRIAPAYNEQFF.

The chain is built from TRBV21-1 and TRBJ2-7; TRBD1, the table's D call, was not compared with the DNA. TRBV21-1 is annotated as a pseudogene. This CDR3 contains 14 residues. Here the CDR3 reads CASSKVGQTYEQYF. DNA of the CDR3: TGTGCCAGCAGCAAAGTGGGACAAACCTACGAGCAGTACTTC.

About this clone: Relative to the germline gene, one junction end is altered; a read error may explain this. CDR3 bases: TGTGCCAGCAGCGAACTCGGACAGGTGAACCCTGAAGCTTTCTTT. It encodes CASSELGQVNPEAFF. V and J are TRBV7-2 and TRBJ1-1; 7 bases are a match to TRBD1. The germline V gene has CDR1 SGHTA and CDR2 FQGNSA. This CDR3 region has 15 residues.

The V and J genes are TRBV5-1 and TRBJ1-4; D is perhaps TRBD1 (6 bases). V lost 3 bases and J 4 bases, leaving 13 bases between the germline ends. CDR1 and CDR2 from the germline V gene are SGHRS and YFSETQ. This CDR3 has 15 amino acids. The CDR3 reads CASSSRTGNNEKLFF. The CDR3 bases are TGCGCCAGCAGCTCCCGAACAGGGAATAATGAAAAACTGTTTTTT.

The V gene is TRBV6-6, the J gene TRBJ2-1; D gene ambiguous. V was shortened by 3 bases and J by 6 bases, with 6 bases between the two germline ends. CDR1 and CDR2 (germline): MNHNY, SVGAGI (reference sequence). The CDR3 contains 12 residues. In nucleotides, the CDR3 is TGTGCCAGCAGTTATAGTGGCAATGAGCAGTTCTTC. Its protein is CASSYSGNEQFF.

The DNA of the CDR3 is TGTGCCAGCAGCCCACGACATCCTCCCAGCACAGATACGCAGTATTTT. Translation: CASSPRHPPSTDTQYF. J is TRBJ2-3 and V is TRBV3-1 (or the pseudogene TRBV3-2); D is uncertain. This CDR3 spans 16 amino acids. The V gene's germline CDR1 is LGHDT and CDR2 YNNKEL (reference sequence). Trimming stripped 4 bases from V and 0 bases from J, with 14 bases between.

The CDR3, as DNA: TGTGCCAGCAGTTTGTCCAGGAGGGGCGGTGGCTACACCTTC. Translated: CASSLSRRGGGYTF. The gene calls are TRBV27 and TRBJ1-2, with D tentatively TRBD1 (5 bases). The CDR3 is made up of 14 amino acids. V gave up 3 bases and J gave up 7 bases, with 15 bases separating them. Germline V gene lookup returns CDR1 MNHEY and CDR2 SMNVEV (reference sequence).

The V and J genes are TRBV24-1 and TRBJ1-2, with TRBD1 matching 8 bases. V was clipped by 3 bases and J by 8 bases; unmatched bases: 7. This CDR3 region has 14 residues. Germline CDR1 and CDR2: KGHDR and SFDVKD. CDR3 DNA: TGTGCCACCAGTGATCCTCAGGGGGCAGGGGGCTACACCTTC. Translation gives CATSDPQGAGGYTF.

This clone has a handful of counts. The V call is TRBV6-5, the J call TRBJ1-2; 7 nucleotides agree with TRBD1. CDR1 and CDR2 from the germline V gene are MNHEY and SVGAGI. This CDR3 region has 16 residues. The junction had 8 bases not matched to a gene; V was cut back by 0 bases and J by 4 bases. This CDR3 reads CASSYSRGGEAYGYTF. CDR3 sequence (DNA): TGTGCCAGCAGTTACTCGAGAGGGGGCGAGGCCTATGGCTACACCTTC.

The chain couples TRBV10-3 to TRBJ2-2; maybe TRBD1 (5 bases). V lost 2 bases to trimming and J lost 1 base, with 5 bases between them. The CDR3 runs 14 residues. Per germline, CDR1 ENHRY and CDR2 SYGVKD. The CDR3 loop reads CAISETGNTGELFF. Here the CDR3 DNA reads TGTGCCATCAGTGAGACAGGGAACACCGGGGAGCTGTTTTTT.

This clone has a single count. The chain recombines TRBV2 with TRBJ1-1, with no clear D. The CDR3 spans 13 residues. V lost 11 bases to trimming and J lost 5 bases, with 18 bases between them. Germline V gene data show CDR1 as SNHLY and CDR2 as FYNNEI. The CDR3 nucleotides are TGTGCCGGAGCCCTCTCCGATGTTACTGAAGCTTTCTTT. It specifies CAGALSDVTEAFF.

Here the CDR3 reads CASSQFSVDSHNEKLFF. CDR3 nucleotides: TGTGCCAGCAGCCAATTCTCCGTCGACAGCCATAATGAAAAACTGTTTTTT. V and J are TRBV4-2 and TRBJ1-4, with a tentative D call TRBD1 (5 bases). CDR3 size: 17 residues. V lost 2 bases to trimming and J lost 4 bases, with 17 bases between them. CDR1 and CDR2 from the germline V gene are LGHNA and YNFKEQ.